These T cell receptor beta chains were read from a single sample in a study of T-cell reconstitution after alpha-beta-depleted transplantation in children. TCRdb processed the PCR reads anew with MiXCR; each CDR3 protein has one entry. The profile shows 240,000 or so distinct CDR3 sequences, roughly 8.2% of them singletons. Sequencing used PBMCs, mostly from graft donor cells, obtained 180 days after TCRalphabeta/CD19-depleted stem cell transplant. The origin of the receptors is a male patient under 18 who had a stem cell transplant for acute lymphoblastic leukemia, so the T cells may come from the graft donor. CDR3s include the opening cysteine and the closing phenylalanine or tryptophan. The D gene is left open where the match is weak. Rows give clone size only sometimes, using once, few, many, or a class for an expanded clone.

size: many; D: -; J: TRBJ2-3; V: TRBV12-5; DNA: TGTGCTAGTGGTTTCTGGACAGCAGATACGCAGTATTTT; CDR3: CASGFWTADTQYF
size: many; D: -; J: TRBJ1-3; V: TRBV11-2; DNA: TGTGCCAGCAGCTTAGATCGCGACAGATCTGGAAACACCATATATTTT; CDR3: CASSLDRDRSGNTIYF
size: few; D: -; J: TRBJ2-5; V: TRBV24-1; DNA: TGTGCCACCAGTGAGGGAGGGGGGCAGCTCCAAGAGACCCAGTACTTC; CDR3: CATSEGGGQLQETQYF
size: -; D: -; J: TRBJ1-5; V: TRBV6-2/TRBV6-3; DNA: TGTGCCAGCAGTTACCCCAACCCGGGACACTATAGCGATCAGCCCCAGCATTTT; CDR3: CASSYPNPGHYSDQPQHF
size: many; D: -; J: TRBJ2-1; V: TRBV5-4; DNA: TGTGCCAGCAGCTCCGTGCGTAGCTCCTACAATGAGCAGTTCTTC; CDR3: CASSSVRSSYNEQFF
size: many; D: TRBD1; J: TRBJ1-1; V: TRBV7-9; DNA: TGTGCCAGCACCAGGGGGGGGAACACTGAAGCTTTCTTT; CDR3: CASTRGGNTEAFF
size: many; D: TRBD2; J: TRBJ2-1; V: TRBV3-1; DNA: TGTGCCAGCAGCCCCTCAGCGGGACCTTCCTACAATGAGCAGTTCTTC; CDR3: CASSPSAGPSYNEQFF
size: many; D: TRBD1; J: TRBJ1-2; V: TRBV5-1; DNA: TGCGCCAGCAGCTTGAAAACAGGGGAAGGCACAGGCTACACCTTC; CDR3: CASSLKTGEGTGYTF
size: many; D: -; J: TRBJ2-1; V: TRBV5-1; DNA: TGCGCCAGCAGCTTGGATGGACTACGTCAGTTCTTC; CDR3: CASSLDGLRQFF
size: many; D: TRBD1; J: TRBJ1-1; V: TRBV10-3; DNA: TGTGCCATCAGAACAGGGGGACAGGGGGCAACGAACACTGAAGCTTTCTTT; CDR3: CAIRTGGQGATNTEAFF
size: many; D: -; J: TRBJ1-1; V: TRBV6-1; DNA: TGTGCCAGCAAAAAGAGGGAGAACACTGAAGCTTTCTTT; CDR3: CASKKRENTEAFF
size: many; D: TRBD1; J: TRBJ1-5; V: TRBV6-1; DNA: TGTGCCAGCAATCCGGGACAGGCTAGCAATCAGCCCCAGCATTTT; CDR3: CASNPGQASNQPQHF
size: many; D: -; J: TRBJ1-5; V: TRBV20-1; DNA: TGCAGTGCTAGACCCCAACCAGGGTTGATTCTCCCCTTGCCCCAGCATTTT; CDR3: CSARPQPGLILPLPQHF
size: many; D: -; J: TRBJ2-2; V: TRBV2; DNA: TGTGCCACTCATAACACCGGGGAGCTGTTTTTT; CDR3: CATHNTGELFF
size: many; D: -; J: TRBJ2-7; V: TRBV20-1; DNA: TGCAGTGCTATGCCGGACAACTCCTACGAGCAGTACTTC; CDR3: CSAMPDNSYEQYF
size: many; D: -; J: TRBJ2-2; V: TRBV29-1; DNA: TGCAGCGTTAGATACAGGGCCACCGGGGAGCTGTTTTTT; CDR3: CSVRYRATGELFF
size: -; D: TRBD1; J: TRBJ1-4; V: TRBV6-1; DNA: TGTGCCAGCATCATCTTAGGGACAGCATCTAATGAAAAACTGTTTTTT; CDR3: CASIILGTASNEKLFF
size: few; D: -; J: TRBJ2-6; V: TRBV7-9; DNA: TGTGCCAGCAGCCACAGGGATAGTGGGGCCAACGTCCTGACTTTC; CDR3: CASSHRDSGANVLTF
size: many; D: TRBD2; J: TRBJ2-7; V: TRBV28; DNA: TGTGCCAGCAGCCTGGTTAGGAGCGGGAGGGCCTACGAGCAGTACTTC; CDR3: CASSLVRSGRAYEQYF
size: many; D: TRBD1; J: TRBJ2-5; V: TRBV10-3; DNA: TGTGCCATCAGCGTCGACAGGGGGCAAGAGACCCAGTACTTC; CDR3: CAISVDRGQETQYF